This TCR beta chain was sequenced during a study of T-cell reconstitution after alpha-beta-depleted transplantation in children. A library of TCRbeta sequences, prepared with unique molecular identifiers, was generated. TCRdb processed the PCR reads anew with MiXCR; each CDR3 protein has one entry. The repertoire holds about 440,000 distinct CDR3 sequences, with roughly 44% as singletons. With respect to this clonotype: Its specificity is not known.

Findings and limits, study-wide: A year had passed since transplant, and T-cell counts and diversity by then came mostly from newly produced T cells. Two months or so post-transplant, alpha-beta T cells reportedly derived from several hundred expanded graft clones. Some patients owed their high day-60 TCRbeta diversity to surviving recipient T cells and thymic progenitors.

Germline V gene sequence: CDR1 DFQATT, CDR2 SNEGSKA (reference sequence). V was shortened by 1 base and J by 5 bases, with 11 bases between the two germline ends. The CDR3 spans 13 residues. The chain is built from TRBV20-1 and TRBJ2-5, with TRBD1 as a possible D gene (5 bases). The material was PBMCs, obtained before TCRalphabeta/CD19-depleted stem cell transplant. The TCR originated in a girl aged 2 to 10 with aplastic anemia, due to receive a stem cell transplant. CDR3 residues: CSARVQGPETQYF. The CDR3 coding sequence is TGCAGTGCTAGAGTCCAGGGTCCGGAGACCCAGTACTTC.